A single sample gave rise to the 4 T cell receptor beta chains below, sequenced in a study of tumor and adjacent non-tumor tissue in lung cancer (dated by TCRdb to about 2018). Library construction relied on multiplex PCR. TCRdb shows the sequencer as Illumina HiSeq 2500. TCRbeta libraries were built by three rounds of nested PCR using primers (Table S4), following protocols modified from ARM-PCR. The public reads were run again by TCRdb, first through fastp at Q25 and then through MiXCR, and only productive beta chains were kept. One record per CDR3 amino acid sequence lists the most common genes and DNA. The sample table contains some 99,000 distinct CDR3 sequences; only one count was recorded for 75% of them. Of the sample, around 37% is held by the ten largest clones. RNA was extracted from bulk unsorted tissue and checked for quality with a NanoDrop ND-1000 and an Agilent 2100. The specimen was lung tumor tissue. The receptors stem from an older woman with non-small cell lung cancer.

With regard to this clonotype: This could be a read error, since a much larger clone is one nucleotide away. The chain joins TRBV6-1 to TRBJ1-2; 9 bases are a match to TRBD1. Losses at the gene ends were 6 bases for V and 7 bases for J; bases not matched to a gene: 9. This CDR3 spans 14 amino acids. CDR1 MNHNS and CDR2 SASEGT come from the germline V gene. CDR3 coding DNA: TGTGCCAGCAGCGCAATACAGGGGGCAGGTGGCTACACCTTC. This gives the protein CASSAIQGAGGYTF.

A remark on this clonotype: The junction and the germline gene differ at one end; a read error may be behind it. This chain links TRBV11-3 with TRBJ1-2, with D perhaps matching TRBD1 (5 bases). CDR3 size: 13 residues. Looked up from germline, CDR1 is SGHNT and CDR2 is YENEEA. This CDR3 is CASSWGAIEGYTF. CDR3 coding DNA: TGTGCTAGCAGTTGGGGCGCAATAGAAGGCTACACCTTC.

A note on this clonotype: A read error is possible here, since a much larger clone lies one base away. The chain has TRBV7-8 and TRBJ2-4; D is ambiguous. This CDR3 comprises 17 residues. The ends were cut back, 3 bases at V and 9 bases at J, with 24 bases in the middle. Per germline, CDR1 SGHVS and CDR2 FQNEAQ. Here the CDR3 reads CASSFTQPRPMSGIQYF. The DNA of the CDR3 is TGTGCCAGCAGCTTTACACAACCCAGGCCGATGTCTGGCATTCAGTACTTC.

The J gene is TRBJ1-2, the V gene TRBV5-1; D unclear. Germline V CDR1 and CDR2: SGHRS, YFSETQ. The V end lost 7 bases, the J end lost 1 base, and 17 bases lay between the germline ends. The CDR3 loop spans 15 amino acids. The CDR3 loop reads CASGPLAGSNYGYTF. The CDR3 DNA sequence: TGCGCCAGCGGCCCCCTCGCGGGGAGTAACTATGGCTACACCTTC.